Listed below are T cell receptor beta chains from one sample, sequenced in a study of shared clonotypes between healthy human individuals. TCRdb's table, derived via immunoSEQ multiplex PCR, lists solely in-frame clones and lacks some. The table lists more than 2 million clones, 93% of them singletons. The specimen was naive CD8+ T cells from PBMCs. These receptors originate from a man aged 18 to 30 in good health. Some clones in this sample may be carry-over from other donors' samples. The CDR3 runs from the conserved cysteine through the conserved F or W. D genes are given only for firm matches.

J gene | D gene | V gene | CDR3 protein
TRBJ1-1 | NA | TRBV27 | CASSLGTEAFF
TRBJ1-1 | NA | TRBV25-1 | CASSGGMAFF
TRBJ2-7 | NA | TRBV10-3 | CASSETYEQYF
TRBJ2-1 | NA | TRBV25-1 | CASRLSTGSSYNEQFF
TRBJ2-3 | NA | TRBV11-1 | CASSPPTGSTDTQYF
TRBJ1-6 | TRBD1 | TRBV5-4 | CASSLGQGIYF
TRBJ1-2 | TRBD1 | TRBV27 | CASSPYRGASNYGYTF
TRBJ1-1 | NA | TRBV4-1 | CASSHRDMNTEAFF
TRBJ2-1 | TRBD2 | TRBV19 | CASSPGTSNYNEQFF
TRBJ1-5 | NA | TRBV19 | CASSIRDSNQPQHF
TRBJ1-5 | NA | TRBV6-1 | CASSERAGVGQPQHF
TRBJ1-3 | NA | TRBV15 | CATTSTDRPLNTIYF
TRBJ2-1 | TRBD1 | TRBV25-1 | CASSATGQSDSYNEQFF
TRBJ2-7 | TRBD1 | TRBV27 | CASKSTGTGDYEQYF
TRBJ2-7 | TRBD2 | TRBV6-1 | CASSESAGTYEQYF